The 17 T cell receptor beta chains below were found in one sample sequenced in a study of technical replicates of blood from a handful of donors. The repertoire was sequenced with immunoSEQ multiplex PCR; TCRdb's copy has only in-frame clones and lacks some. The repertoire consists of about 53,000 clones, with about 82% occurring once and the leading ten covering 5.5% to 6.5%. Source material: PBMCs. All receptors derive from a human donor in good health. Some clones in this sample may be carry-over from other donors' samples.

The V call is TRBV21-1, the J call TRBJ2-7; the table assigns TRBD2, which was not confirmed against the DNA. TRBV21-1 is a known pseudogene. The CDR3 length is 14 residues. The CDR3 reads CASSRGLAREEQYF. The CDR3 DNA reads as TGTGCCAGCAGCCGCGGACTAGCGAGAGAGGAGCAGTACTTC.

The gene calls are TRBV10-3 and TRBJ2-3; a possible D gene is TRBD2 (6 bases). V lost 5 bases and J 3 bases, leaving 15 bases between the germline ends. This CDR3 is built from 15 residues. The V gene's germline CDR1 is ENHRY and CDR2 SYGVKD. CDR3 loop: CAISPGLIRTDTQYF. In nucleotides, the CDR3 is TGTGCCATCAGTCCGGGACTCATTCGTACAGATACGCAGTATTTT.

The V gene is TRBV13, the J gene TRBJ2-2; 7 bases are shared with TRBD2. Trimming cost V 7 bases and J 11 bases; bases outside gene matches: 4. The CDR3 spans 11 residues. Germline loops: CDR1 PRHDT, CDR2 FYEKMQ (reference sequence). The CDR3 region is CASKREGELFF. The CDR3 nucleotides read TGTGCCAGCAAGAGGGAGGGAGAGCTGTTTTTT.

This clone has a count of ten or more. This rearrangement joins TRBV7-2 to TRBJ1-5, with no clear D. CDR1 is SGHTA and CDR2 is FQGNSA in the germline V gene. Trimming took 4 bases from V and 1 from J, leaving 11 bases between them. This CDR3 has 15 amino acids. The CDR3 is CASSSSVESNQPQHF. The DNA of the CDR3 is TGTGCCAGCAGCTCGAGCGTGGAAAGCAATCAGCCCCAGCATTTT.

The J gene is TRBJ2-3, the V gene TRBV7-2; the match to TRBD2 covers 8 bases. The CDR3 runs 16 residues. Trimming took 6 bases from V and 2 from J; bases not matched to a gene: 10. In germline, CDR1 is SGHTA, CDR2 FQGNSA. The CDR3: CASSAKGGGHTDTQYF. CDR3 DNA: TGTGCCAGCAGTGCTAAAGGCGGGGGGCACACAGATACGCAGTATTTT.

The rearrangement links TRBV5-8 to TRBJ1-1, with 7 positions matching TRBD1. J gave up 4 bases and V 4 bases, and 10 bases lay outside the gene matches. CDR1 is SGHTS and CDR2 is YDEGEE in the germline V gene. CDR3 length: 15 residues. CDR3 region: CASSPTGLWRTEAFF. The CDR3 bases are TGTGCCAGCAGCCCGACAGGGCTTTGGCGCACTGAAGCTTTCTTT.

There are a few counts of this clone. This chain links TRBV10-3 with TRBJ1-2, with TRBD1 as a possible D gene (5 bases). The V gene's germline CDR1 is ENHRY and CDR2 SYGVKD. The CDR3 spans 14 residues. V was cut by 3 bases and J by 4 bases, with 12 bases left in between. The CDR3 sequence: CAISDMETVYGYTF. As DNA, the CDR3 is TGTGCCATCAGTGATATGGAGACAGTCTATGGCTACACCTTC.

The CDR3 sequence: CAWTTLSGINSPLHF. DNA of the CDR3: TGTGCCTGGACCACCCTTTCAGGCATTAATTCACCCCTCCACTTT. The J gene is TRBJ1-6, the V gene TRBV30; D is unclear. V lost 4 bases and J 6 bases, leaving 16 bases between the germline ends. The CDR3 covers 15 residues. Germline CDR1 reads GTSNPN; CDR2 reads SVGIG (reference sequence).

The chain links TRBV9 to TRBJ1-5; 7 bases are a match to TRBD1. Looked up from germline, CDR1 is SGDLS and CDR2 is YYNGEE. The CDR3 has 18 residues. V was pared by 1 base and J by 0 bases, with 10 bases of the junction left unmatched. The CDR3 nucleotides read TGTGCCAGCAGCGTACGGGACAGTAAGGGTCTTAGCAATCAGCCCCAGCATTTT. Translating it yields CASSVRDSKGLSNQPQHF.

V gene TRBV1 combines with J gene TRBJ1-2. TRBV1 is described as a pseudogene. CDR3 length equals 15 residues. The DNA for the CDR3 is TGCACCAGCAGCCAAGCCCCGGGGGTACACTATGGCTACACCTTC. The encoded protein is CTSSQAPGVHYGYTF.

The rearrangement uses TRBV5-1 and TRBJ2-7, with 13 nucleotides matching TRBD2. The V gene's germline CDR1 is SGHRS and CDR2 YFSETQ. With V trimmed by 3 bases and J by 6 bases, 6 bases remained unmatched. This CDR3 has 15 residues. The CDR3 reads CASSSTSGGALEQYF. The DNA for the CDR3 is TGCGCCAGCAGCTCTACTAGCGGGGGGGCCCTCGAGCAGTACTTC.

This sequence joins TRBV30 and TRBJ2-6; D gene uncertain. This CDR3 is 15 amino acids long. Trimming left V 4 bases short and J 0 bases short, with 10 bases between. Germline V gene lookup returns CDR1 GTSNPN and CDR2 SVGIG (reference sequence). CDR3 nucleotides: TGTGCCTGGAAGACTCTCAGCTCTGGGGCCAACGTCCTGACTTTC. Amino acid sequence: CAWKTLSSGANVLTF.

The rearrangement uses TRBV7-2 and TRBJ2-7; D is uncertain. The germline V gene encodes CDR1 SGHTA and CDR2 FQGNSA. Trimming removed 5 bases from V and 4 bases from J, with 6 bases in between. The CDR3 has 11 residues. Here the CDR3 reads CASSDRYEQYF. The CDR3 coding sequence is TGTGCCAGCAGCGATCGGTACGAGCAGTACTTC.

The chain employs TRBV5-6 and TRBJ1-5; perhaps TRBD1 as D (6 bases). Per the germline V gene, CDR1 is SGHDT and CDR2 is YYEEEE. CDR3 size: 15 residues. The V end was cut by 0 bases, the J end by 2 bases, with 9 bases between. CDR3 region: CASSLAGQRNQPQHF. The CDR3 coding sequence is TGTGCCAGCAGCTTGGCCGGACAGCGCAATCAGCCCCAGCATTTT.

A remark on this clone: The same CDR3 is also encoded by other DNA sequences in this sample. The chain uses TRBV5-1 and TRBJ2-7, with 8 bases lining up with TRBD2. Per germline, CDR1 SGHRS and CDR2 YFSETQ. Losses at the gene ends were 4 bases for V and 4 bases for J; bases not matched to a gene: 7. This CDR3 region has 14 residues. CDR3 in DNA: TGCGCCAGCAGCCCCGGGACTAGTGGGTACGAGCAGTACTTC. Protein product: CASSPGTSGYEQYF.

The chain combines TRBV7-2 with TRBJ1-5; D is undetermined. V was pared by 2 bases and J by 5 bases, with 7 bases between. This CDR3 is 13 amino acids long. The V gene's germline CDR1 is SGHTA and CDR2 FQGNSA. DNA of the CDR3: TGTGCCAGCAGCTTAATGCGGGATCAGCCCCAGCATTTT. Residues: CASSLMRDQPQHF.

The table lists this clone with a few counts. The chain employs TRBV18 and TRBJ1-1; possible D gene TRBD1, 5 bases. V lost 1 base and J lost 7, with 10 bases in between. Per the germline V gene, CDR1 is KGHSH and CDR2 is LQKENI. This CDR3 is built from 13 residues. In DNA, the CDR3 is TGTGCCAGCTCACCACGGTGGGGGGATGAAGCTTTCTTT. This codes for CASSPRWGDEAFF.